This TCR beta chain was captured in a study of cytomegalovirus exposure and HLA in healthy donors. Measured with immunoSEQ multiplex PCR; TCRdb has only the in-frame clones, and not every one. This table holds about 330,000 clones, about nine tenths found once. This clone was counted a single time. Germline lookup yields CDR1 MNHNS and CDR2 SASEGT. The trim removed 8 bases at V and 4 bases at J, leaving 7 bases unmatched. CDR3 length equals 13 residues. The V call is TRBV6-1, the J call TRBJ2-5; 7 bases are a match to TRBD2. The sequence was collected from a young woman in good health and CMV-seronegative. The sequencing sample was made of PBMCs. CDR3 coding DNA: TGTGCCAGCGCACCGCGGGAGAGAGAGACCCAGTACTTC. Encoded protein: CASAPRERETQYF.